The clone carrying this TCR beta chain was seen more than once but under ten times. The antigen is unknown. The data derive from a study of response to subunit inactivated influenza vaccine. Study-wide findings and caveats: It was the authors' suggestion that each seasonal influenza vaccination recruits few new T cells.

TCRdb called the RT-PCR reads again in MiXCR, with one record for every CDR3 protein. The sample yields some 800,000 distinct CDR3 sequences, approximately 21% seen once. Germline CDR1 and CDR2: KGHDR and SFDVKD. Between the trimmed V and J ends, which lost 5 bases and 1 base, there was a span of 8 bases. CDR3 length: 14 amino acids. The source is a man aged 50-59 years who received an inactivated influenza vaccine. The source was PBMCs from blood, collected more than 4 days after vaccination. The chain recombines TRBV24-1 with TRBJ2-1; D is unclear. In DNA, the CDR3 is TGTGCCACCAGTGGAGGCCCTTCCTACAATGAGCAGTTCTTC. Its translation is CATSGGPSYNEQFF.